This paragraph reports one TCR beta chain. The antigen is unknown. This record belongs to a study of blood T cells in healthy people across ages. General study points: When set beside aged donors, long-lived donors presented more naive CD4+ cells and higher diversity.

Through a sample-barcoded 5' primer and a J-beta primer mix, a second PCR was run for about 6 to 11 cycles. Each CDR3 protein gets one entry after TCRdb re-called the 5' RACE reads with MiXCR. The sample contains 1,300,000 or so distinct CDR3 sequences, approximately 59% of which appear only once. This CDR3 has 12 amino acids. Peripheral blood was drawn, ten milliliters per donor. No fewer than 6 micrograms of total RNA were isolated from every sample. The V and J genes are TRBV21-1 and TRBJ1-1; the D call in the table, TRBD1, was not verified against the DNA. TRBV21-1 represents a pseudogene. The TCR sequence derives from a man aged 18 to 30 in good health. The sequencing sample was made of blood. Here the CDR3 DNA reads TGTGCCAGCAGCAACCCGACAGGGAAAGCTTTCTTT. Protein: CASSNPTGKAFF.